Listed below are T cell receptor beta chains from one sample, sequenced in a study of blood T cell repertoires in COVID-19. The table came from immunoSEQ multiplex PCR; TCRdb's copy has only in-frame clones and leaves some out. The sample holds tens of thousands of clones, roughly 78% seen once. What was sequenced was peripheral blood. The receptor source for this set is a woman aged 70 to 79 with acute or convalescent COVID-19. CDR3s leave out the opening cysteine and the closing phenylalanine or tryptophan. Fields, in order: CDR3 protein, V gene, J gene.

CDR3 protein: ASSFDRDYGYT
V gene: TRBV27
J gene: TRBJ1-2

CDR3 protein: ASSYSNGGYT
V gene: TRBV6-5
J gene: TRBJ1-2

CDR3 protein: ASSLGRGPNYGYT
V gene: TRBV7-3
J gene: TRBJ1-2

CDR3 protein: ASSLDRAGWGGYT
V gene: TRBV27
J gene: TRBJ1-2

CDR3 protein: ASSPRREEGEQY
V gene: TRBV18
J gene: TRBJ2-7

CDR3 protein: SASPNQPQH
V gene: TRBV20-1
J gene: TRBJ1-5

CDR3 protein: ASSQGSYNSPLH
V gene: TRBV3-1/TRBV3-2
J gene: TRBJ1-6

CDR3 protein: AISAKTSGFENSYEQY
V gene: TRBV10-3
J gene: TRBJ2-7

CDR3 protein: ASSYGDRAGNYGYT
V gene: TRBV7-2
J gene: TRBJ1-2

CDR3 protein: ASSPPSGGVNEQF
V gene: TRBV5-5
J gene: TRBJ2-1

CDR3 protein: ASRQRDTHTDTQY
V gene: TRBV5-1
J gene: TRBJ2-3

CDR3 protein: ASSQVWGGADGYT
V gene: TRBV3-1/TRBV3-2
J gene: TRBJ1-2

CDR3 protein: SVLDGTTEAF
V gene: TRBV29-1
J gene: TRBJ1-1

CDR3 protein: ASSQVGTGGEKLF
V gene: TRBV4-3
J gene: TRBJ1-4

CDR3 protein: ASSLPGVEQY
V gene: TRBV5-1
J gene: TRBJ2-7

CDR3 protein: ASSQLGLSYEQY
V gene: TRBV3-1/TRBV3-2
J gene: TRBJ2-7

CDR3 protein: ASSVDPTNGPYNEQF
V gene: TRBV9
J gene: TRBJ2-1

CDR3 protein: ASSVPGQTYEQY
V gene: TRBV2
J gene: TRBJ2-7

CDR3 protein: ASSLDVQGVHEQY
V gene: TRBV7-6
J gene: TRBJ2-7

CDR3 protein: ASSLAWTPYSNQPQH
V gene: TRBV7-8
J gene: TRBJ1-5

CDR3 protein: ASSLLGYEQY
V gene: TRBV28
J gene: TRBJ2-7